The rows below give T cell receptor beta chains drawn from one sample of a study of tissue T cells after allogeneic stem cell transplantation. Method: immunoSEQ multiplex PCR; TCRdb's copy keeps in-frame clones and lacks some. The table lists around 6,400 clones, approximately 50% of them singletons. The sequences come from duodenum tissue, collected at autopsy. The receptor set was obtained from a female donor of 60 years or more with lung cancer. Each CDR3 is given with its conserved first and last residue.

TRBJ2-7	TRBV11-2	CASSAGPRLSYEQYF
TRBJ2-3	TRBV7-2	CASSLTRENTQYF
TRBJ1-5	TRBV2	CASSGESHQPQHF
TRBJ2-5	TRBV2	CATGRTSVKTQYF
TRBJ2-3	TRBV7-9	CASSFRGVGADTQYF
TRBJ1-6	TRBV4-3	CASSQVDSSNSPLHF
TRBJ2-2	TRBV7-2	CASTDGIGDTGELFF
TRBJ1-1	TRBV30	CALTRGRKNTEAFF
TRBJ2-1	TRBV2	CASSERGQGQFF
TRBJ2-7	TRBV6-5	CATLAGTGRQYF
TRBJ2-2	TRBV30	CAWSVGTTAPKGGELFF
TRBJ2-1	TRBV5-1	CASSFIAGGHVEQFF
TRBJ2-7	TRBV6-4	CASSHRRTSGSEYEQYF
TRBJ1-2	TRBV5-1	CASSTTGSNYGYTF
TRBJ2-5	TRBV2	CASSTVRGLAGVETQYF
TRBJ1-1	TRBV30	CAWSAAGARAFF
TRBJ2-7	TRBV5-1	CASSLSLASSYEQYF
TRBJ2-7	TRBV23-1	CASRQIRDNGYEQYF
TRBJ2-3	TRBV7-9	CASSLPPAASTDTQYF
TRBJ2-1	TRBV29-1	CSVVLAGNYNEQFF
TRBJ1-1	TRBV7-2	CASSLTGQGGMNTEAFF
TRBJ1-4	TRBV6-5	CASRDRGVGDEKLFF
TRBJ2-1	TRBV7-6	CASSGTYNEQFF
TRBJ1-2	TRBV19	CASSIISSGDRGGYTF
TRBJ1-1	TRBV7-9	CASSLDGRAKAFF
TRBJ2-1	TRBV18	CASSPLVSSYNEQFF
TRBJ1-5	TRBV19	CASIKGPKSVAQHF
TRBJ2-7	TRBV7-9	CASSFRRNSYEQYF
TRBJ2-3	TRBV11-2	CASLAGGSTDTQYF
TRBJ2-4	TRBV5-6	CASSQRTGLPGDIQYF
TRBJ1-4	TRBV5-5	CASSQRRDRGDEKLFF
TRBJ1-1	TRBV6-1	CASSEGQGGFRAFF
TRBJ2-3	TRBV7-2	CASSLAASGGLSTDTQYF
TRBJ1-2	TRBV29-1	CSVVRTGIEGYTF
TRBJ2-7	TRBV11-2	CASSLERGIYEQYF
TRBJ1-2	TRBV28	CASSRPPGGYTF
TRBJ2-5	TRBV15	CATPGGEQGDQETQYF
TRBJ1-5	TRBV19	CASRRQSGDQPQHF
TRBJ2-7	TRBV12-5	CASGTLDRRGDEQYF
TRBJ2-5	TRBV19	CASTETSGGSLGLKETQYF
TRBJ1-1	TRBV6-5	CASSYNQEAFF
TRBJ2-7	TRBV6-5	CASRIGGGGEQYF
TRBJ1-5	TRBV18	CASSPYRVGVEQPQHF